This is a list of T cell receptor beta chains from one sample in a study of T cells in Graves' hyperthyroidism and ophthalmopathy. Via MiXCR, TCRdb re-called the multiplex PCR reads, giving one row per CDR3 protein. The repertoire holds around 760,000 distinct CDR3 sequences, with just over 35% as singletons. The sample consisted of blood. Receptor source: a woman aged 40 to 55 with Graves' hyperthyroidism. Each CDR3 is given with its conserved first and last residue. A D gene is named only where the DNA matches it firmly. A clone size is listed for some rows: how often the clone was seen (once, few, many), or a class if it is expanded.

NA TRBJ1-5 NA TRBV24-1 CATSGGRIDQPQHF TGTGCCACCAGTGGGGGGCGGATTGATCAGCCCCAGCATTTT
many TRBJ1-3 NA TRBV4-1 CASSLTRGNTIYF TGCGCCAGCAGCCTCACCCGGGGGAACACCATATATTTT
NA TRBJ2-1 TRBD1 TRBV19 CASNGQDGRYNEQFF TGTGCCAGTAACGGACAGGACGGGCGATACAATGAGCAGTTCTTC
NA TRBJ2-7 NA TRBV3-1 CASSQVVFYEQYF TGTGCCAGCAGCCAAGTCGTTTTCTACGAGCAGTACTTC
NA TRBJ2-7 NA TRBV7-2 CASSQRGAVYEQYF TGTGCCAGCAGCCAACGGGGGGCTGTCTACGAGCAGTACTTC
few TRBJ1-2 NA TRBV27 CASSPQPTGLANYGYTF TGTGCCAGCAGTCCGCAACCAACGGGTCTAGCTAACTATGGCTACACCTTC
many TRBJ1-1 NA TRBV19 CASSSGPEAFF TGTGCCAGTAGTTCCGGACCTGAAGCTTTCTTT
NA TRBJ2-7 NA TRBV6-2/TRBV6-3 CASCGGPSYEQYF TGTGCCAGTTGCGGCGGGCCATCCTACGAGCAGTACTTC
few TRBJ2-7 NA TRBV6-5 CASSYSGLAYEQYF TGTGCCAGCAGTTACTCGGGGTTAGCCTACGAGCAGTACTTC
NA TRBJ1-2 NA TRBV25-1 CASVNPPDGYTF TGTGCCAGCGTTAATCCCCCGGACGGCTACACCTTC